Shown below are 22 T cell receptor beta chains from a single sample sequenced in a study of cytomegalovirus exposure and HLA in healthy donors. This table comes from immunoSEQ multiplex PCR, and its TCRdb copy is limited to in-frame clones, with some not included. The data contain 150,000 to 180,000 clones, approximately 86% of them singletons. Sample: PBMCs. The receptors here all came from a human donor in good health.

The chain joins TRBV10-3 to TRBJ1-4, with no clear D. V dropped 1 base and J dropped 1 base, with 13 bases sitting between them. Germline loops: CDR1 ENHRY, CDR2 SYGVKD. The CDR3 length is 17 residues. The CDR3: CAISEFGLGRTNEKLFF. CDR3 bases: TGTGCCATCAGTGAGTTCGGACTGGGAAGAACTAATGAAAAACTGTTTTTT.

CDR3: CASSYVVGGVSSGYTF. CDR3 DNA: TGTGCCAGCAGTTACGTGGTAGGGGGAGTTTCGAGCGGCTACACCTTC. This chain links TRBV6-5 with TRBJ1-2, with D possibly being TRBD1 (6 bases). The V end was cut by 2 bases, the J end by 8 bases, with 21 bases between. The CDR3 totals 16 residues. Germline loops: CDR1 MNHEY, CDR2 SVGAGI.

The genes are TRBV5-6 and TRBJ1-1; D possibly corresponds to TRBD1 (5 bases). V was trimmed by 2 bases and J by 4 bases, leaving 15 bases between them. This CDR3 region has 15 residues. Germline lookup yields CDR1 SGHDT and CDR2 YYEEEE. The CDR3 loop reads CASSFPTGGVTEAFF. The DNA of the CDR3 is TGTGCCAGCAGCTTCCCCACAGGCGGGGTCACTGAAGCTTTCTTT.

The rearrangement links TRBV4-3 to TRBJ1-4; 12 bases fit TRBD1. This CDR3 is 15 amino acids long. V lost 4 bases, J lost 8 bases, and 5 bases stayed unmatched. CDR1 and CDR2 (germline): LGHNA, YSLEER. The CDR3, as DNA: TGCGCCAGCAGCCGAGAAGGGACAGGGGGCGAAAAACTGTTTTTT. It is translated as CASSREGTGGEKLFF.

This chain links TRBV7-2 with TRBJ1-5, with a weak D call TRBD1 (5 bases). The germline V gene has CDR1 SGHTA and CDR2 FQGNSA. The CDR3 runs 14 residues. V was cut by 4 bases and J by 2 bases, with 9 bases left in between. The CDR3 protein is CASSSDRRNQPQHF. The DNA for the CDR3 is TGTGCCAGCAGCTCAGACAGACGCAATCAGCCCCAGCATTTT.

The V and J genes are TRBV5-1 and TRBJ2-3; D is undetermined. The V end lost 2 bases, the J end lost 2 bases, and 9 bases lay between the germline ends. Germline V gives CDR1 SGHRS, CDR2 YFSETQ. CDR3 size: 14 residues. The CDR3 DNA follows: TGCGCCAGCAGCTTAAGCCCCGTCACAGATACGCAGTATTTT. Translating it yields CASSLSPVTDTQYF.

The chain links TRBV13 to TRBJ1-1, with D maybe TRBD1 (6 bases). Trimming left V 5 bases short and J 5 bases short, with 15 bases between. This CDR3 spans 14 amino acids. Germline V gives CDR1 PRHDT, CDR2 FYEKMQ (reference sequence). This CDR3 reads CASSPRTVGTEAFF. The CDR3 nucleotides read TGTGCCAGCAGCCCCCGGACAGTCGGAACTGAAGCTTTCTTT.

The chain uses TRBV11-3 and TRBJ2-3; maybe TRBD2 (5 bases). This CDR3 spans 14 amino acids. The germline V and J ends were trimmed by 3 bases and 2 bases, with 9 bases remaining between them. Germline CDR1 SGHNT, CDR2 YENEEA. The CDR3 region is CASSLRRDTDTQYF. The DNA for the CDR3 is TGTGCCAGCAGCTTGCGTCGGGACACAGATACGCAGTATTTT.

The chain is built from TRBV11-2 and TRBJ1-2; tentative D call: TRBD1 (5 bases). V lost 5 bases and J 5 bases, leaving 9 bases between the germline ends. CDR3 length equals 12 residues. In germline, CDR1 is SGHAT, CDR2 FQNNGV. This CDR3 reads CASSLAGYGYTF. DNA for the CDR3: TGTGCCAGCAGCCTGGCAGGGTATGGCTACACCTTC.

The chain joins TRBV30 to TRBJ2-7; TRBD2 matches 7 bases. Germline loops: CDR1 GTSNPN, CDR2 SVGIG (reference sequence). Trimming removed 2 bases from V and 4 bases from J; junction bases left unmatched: 11. The CDR3 loop spans 15 amino acids. CDR3 protein: CAWSPLSGGTYEQYF. The CDR3 bases are TGTGCCTGGAGTCCCCTCTCCGGGGGGACTTACGAGCAGTACTTC.

The CDR3 sequence: CASSLNLGTANIQYF. The CDR3 coding sequence is TGCGCCAGCAGTTTAAATTTGGGGACAGCAAACATTCAGTACTTC. The J gene is TRBJ2-4, the V gene TRBV10-1; 7 bases are shared with TRBD1. V was clipped by 5 bases and J by 6 bases; unmatched bases: 10. This CDR3 comprises 15 residues. Germline CDR1 reads WNHNN; CDR2 reads SYGVQD (reference sequence).

CDR3 protein: CATSRVRGEADTQYF. The CDR3 coding sequence is TGTGCCACCAGCAGAGTCAGGGGAGAGGCAGATACGCAGTATTTT. The chain uses TRBV15 and TRBJ2-3; TRBD1 is a possible D gene (6 bases). Trimming shortened V by 1 base and J by 4 bases, and 12 bases separated the two germline ends. CDR3 length: 15 residues. Germline V lookup: CDR1 LNHNV, CDR2 YYDKDF (reference sequence).

The J gene is TRBJ1-6, the V gene TRBV7-9; 9 bases agree with TRBD1. The V gene's germline CDR1 is SEHNR and CDR2 FQNEAQ (reference sequence). V lost 5 bases to trimming and J lost 0 bases; unmatched junction nucleotides: 8. The CDR3 extends over 18 amino acids. The CDR3: CASSPGTGKTSYNSPLHF. The CDR3 nucleotides read TGTGCCAGCAGCCCGGGGACAGGGAAAACCTCCTATAATTCACCCCTCCACTTT.

The chain joins TRBV19 to TRBJ1-5; tentatively, D is TRBD1 (6 bases). The CDR3 extends over 18 amino acids. CDR1 and CDR2 from the germline V gene are LNHDA and SQIVND (reference sequence). V shed 6 bases and J shed 0 bases, with 21 bases lying between them. In nucleotides, the CDR3 is TGTGCCAGTAGAGGGGGGGCGACGGGGACTTATAGCAATCAGCCCCAGCATTTT. It is translated as CASRGGATGTYSNQPQHF. The variable domain in full, with the rest retrieved from reference TRBV19 and TRBJ1-5, is DGGITQSPKYLFRKEGQNVTLSCEQNLNHDAMYWYRQDPGQGLRLIYYSQIVNDFQKGDIAEGYSVSREKKESFPLTVTSAQKNPTAFYLCASRGGATGTYSNQPQHFGDGTRLSIL.

The rearrangement links TRBV5-4 to TRBJ2-3; D unresolved. Germline CDR1 SGHNT, CDR2 YYREEE (reference sequence). With 0 bases removed from V and 6 bases from J, the gap between germline ends came to 14 bases. The CDR3 loop spans 15 amino acids. CDR3 in amino acids: CASSLGDLSIDTQYF. The CDR3 DNA sequence: TGTGCCAGCAGCTTGGGTGACTTGTCCATCGATACGCAGTATTTT.

The chain employs TRBV5-1 and TRBJ1-4, with 9 bases that match TRBD1. V dropped 4 bases and J dropped 6; count of bases not matched to a gene: 16. The CDR3 length is 18 residues. The V gene's germline CDR1 is SGHRS and CDR2 YFSETQ. This chain's CDR3 is CASSLKPIGQGWDEKLFF. Here the CDR3 DNA reads TGCGCCAGCAGCCTAAAACCGATTGGACAGGGGTGGGATGAAAAACTGTTTTTT. Together with reference TRBV5-1 and TRBJ1-4, the CDR3 gives the full variable domain: KAGVTQTPRYLIKTRGQQVTLSCSPISGHRSVSWYQQTPGQGLQFLFEYFSETQRNKGNFPGRFSGRQFSNSRSEMNVSTLELGDSALYLCASSLKPIGQGWDEKLFFGSGTQLSVL.

This clone was recorded at least ten times. The chain employs TRBV18 and TRBJ1-2, with 7 positions matching TRBD1. This CDR3 region has 13 residues. Germline CDR1 is KGHSH and CDR2 is LQKENI. J was trimmed by 4 bases and V by 3 bases; bases with no gene match: 2. The CDR3 nucleotides read TGTGCCAGCTCACCGGGACAGCCCTATGGCTACACCTTC. It specifies CASSPGQPYGYTF.

This chain connects TRBV9 to TRBJ2-2; 9 bases match TRBD2. CDR1 is SGDLS, CDR2 YYNGEE, per germline. V lost 0 bases and J lost 0; bases outside the gene matches: 0. This CDR3 has 16 residues. CDR3: CASSVGGGANTGELFF. The CDR3 nucleotides are TGTGCCAGCAGCGTAGGCGGGGGGGCGAACACCGGGGAGCTGTTTTTT.

The chain couples TRBV7-9 to TRBJ1-2, with 8 bases matching TRBD1. Germline loops: CDR1 SEHNR, CDR2 FQNEAQ (reference sequence). V lost 5 bases, J lost 2 bases, and 1 base stayed unmatched. The CDR3 extends over 13 amino acids. Here the CDR3 DNA reads TGTGCCAGCAGCCAGGGGGCAAACTATGGCTACACCTTC. Translated, it gives CASSQGANYGYTF.

V and J are TRBV19 and TRBJ2-3; D gene uncertain. The CDR3 has 13 residues. Germline CDR1 LNHDA, CDR2 SQIVND (reference sequence). The V end lost 4 bases, the J end lost 8 bases, and 13 bases lay between the germline ends. The CDR3 is CASSKDLGRTQYF. CDR3 coding DNA: TGTGCCAGTAGTAAAGATCTAGGTCGTACGCAGTATTTT. The full variable domain, completed using reference TRBV19 and TRBJ2-3, is DGGITQSPKYLFRKEGQNVTLSCEQNLNHDAMYWYRQDPGQGLRLIYYSQIVNDFQKGDIAEGYSVSREKKESFPLTVTSAQKNPTAFYLCASSKDLGRTQYFGPGTRLTVL.

The V gene is TRBV5-1, the J gene TRBJ2-7; D is possibly TRBD1 (6 bases). Trimming pared 4 bases from V and 4 bases from J, leaving 15 bases between. Germline CDR1 SGHRS, CDR2 YFSETQ. This CDR3 comprises 14 residues. The CDR3 region is CASSITGQEYEQYF. The CDR3 coding sequence is TGCGCCAGCAGCATTACAGGGCAGGAGTACGAGCAGTACTTC.

V and J are TRBV7-2 and TRBJ2-2; D is ambiguous. The V end was cut by 2 bases, the J end by 1 base, with 5 bases between. There are 14 residues in the CDR3. Germline values: CDR1 SGHTA, CDR2 FQGNSA. CDR3 residues: CASSLQLNTGELFF. CDR3 sequence (DNA): TGTGCCAGCAGCTTACAGTTGAACACCGGGGAGCTGTTTTTT. Full variable domain (outside the CDR3, taken from reference TRBV7-2 and TRBJ2-2): GAGVSQSPSNKVTEKGKDVELRCDPISGHTALYWYRQSLGQGLEFLIYFQGNSAPDKSGLPSDRFSAERTGGSVSTLTIQRTQQEDSAVYLCASSLQLNTGELFFGEGSRLTVL.